These T cell receptor beta chains were read from a single sample in a study of blood T cells in healthy people across ages. TCRdb re-derived calls from the 5' RACE reads in MiXCR, one entry per CDR3 protein. This table has nearly 1 million distinct CDR3 sequences, roughly 50% appearing once. Sequenced input: blood. The origin of the receptors is a woman aged 60 to 75 in good health. Each CDR3 is given with its conserved first and last residue. D genes are given only for firm matches. Expanded clones get a size class; other rows say once, few or many, or leave the size out.

V	D	size	J	DNA	CDR3
TRBV12-3/TRBV12-4	-	-	TRBJ2-3	TGCGCCAGCAGCTTGCACAGCACAGATACGCAGTATTTT	CASSLHSTDTQYF
TRBV4-1	TRBD2	-	TRBJ2-7	TGCGCCAGCAGCCCCCTTAGCGGGAGAAGGGGCTACGAGCAGTACTTC	CASSPLSGRRGYEQYF
TRBV20-1	TRBD2	-	TRBJ2-7	TGCAGTGCGCCACTAGCGGGAGGCGCCTACAATGAGCAGTACTTC	CSAPLAGGAYNEQYF
TRBV5-6	-	-	TRBJ2-5	TGTGCCAGCAGCTTCGTGGGTCAAAGAAAGGAGACCCAGTACTTC	CASSFVGQRKETQYF
TRBV3-1	TRBD2	-	TRBJ2-3	TGTGCCAGCAGCCAAGATCAAGGACTAGCGGGACACACAGATACGCAGTATTTT	CASSQDQGLAGHTDTQYF
TRBV5-1	-	-	TRBJ2-1	TGCGCCAGCAGCGAAAGAGGCTCCTACAATGAGCAGTTCTTC	CASSERGSYNEQFF
TRBV28	TRBD2	few	TRBJ2-7	TGTGCCAGCAGTTTGGCAGCGGGGGGGACCTACGAGCAGTACTTC	CASSLAAGGTYEQYF
TRBV28	-	-	TRBJ2-1	TGTGCCAGCAGAGGGACCCCGGGGTACAATGAGCAGTTCTTC	CASRGTPGYNEQFF
TRBV11-2	-	-	TRBJ1-5	TGTGCCAGCAGCACCGCAGGATCTAGCAATCAGCCCCAGCATTTT	CASSTAGSSNQPQHF
TRBV7-6	-	-	TRBJ2-5	TGTGCCAGCAGCAAATCAGCGGATAGGGCAGTCCTTTGGATGGCCGAGACCCAGTACTTC	CASSKSADRAVLWMAETQYF
TRBV12-3/TRBV12-4	TRBD1	-	TRBJ1-6	TGTGCCGGAGGGACAGGGAATTCACCCCTCCACTTT	CAGGTGNSPLHF
TRBV7-2	-	few	TRBJ2-3	TGTGCCAGCAGGGCTAGTTTATTCCCAGATACGCAGTATTTT	CASRASLFPDTQYF
TRBV20-1	-	-	TRBJ2-6	TGCAGTGCTAGAGAACACACGAGAGCCACCTCTGGGGCCAACGTCCTGACTTTC	CSAREHTRATSGANVLTF
TRBV20-1	-	once	TRBJ1-2	TGCAGTGCTACCTCGGGTGTGGACTATGGCTACACCTTC	CSATSGVDYGYTF
TRBV12-3/TRBV12-4	TRBD2	many	TRBJ2-1	TGTGCCAGCACCGTAAGGTCGGGGGGTGAGCAGTTCTTC	CASTVRSGGEQFF
TRBV4-2	TRBD2	once	TRBJ2-3	TGTGCCAGCAGCCAAGATTTAGGGCGGGAGGAAATCACAGATACGCAGTATTTT	CASSQDLGREEITDTQYF
TRBV7-9	-	once	TRBJ2-4	TGTGCCAGCAGCTTAGGGGGGGTGTCTTACAACATTCAGTACTTC	CASSLGGVSYNIQYF
TRBV30	TRBD2	-	TRBJ2-5	TGTGCCTGGAGGGTAGCGGGAGGCAATTGGAAAGAGCAGTACTTC	CAWRVAGGNWKEQYF
TRBV28	TRBD1	-	TRBJ2-5	TGTGCCAGCAGTGACCGGGGACAGGGTAGAAAAGAGACCCAGTACTTC	CASSDRGQGRKETQYF
TRBV27	-	few	TRBJ2-5	TGTGCCACCAAAGAGACCCAGTACTTC	CATKETQYF